Shown below are 11 T cell receptor beta chains from a single sample sequenced in a study of T cell changes during pregnancy in multiple sclerosis. Generated by immunoSEQ multiplex PCR, the TCRdb table keeps only in-frame clones and is missing some. The sample contains over 30,000 clones, roughly nine tenths of which appear only once. The starting material was CD4+ T cells from peripheral blood mononuclear cells, obtained in the third trimester of pregnancy. Every receptor here comes from a female donor with multiple sclerosis, enrolled in a pregnancy study.

The rearrangement links TRBV5-1 to TRBJ1-4; D unresolved. This CDR3 contains 13 residues. The V end was cut by 0 bases, the J end by 8 bases, with 8 bases between. Germline values: CDR1 SGHRS, CDR2 YFSETQ. CDR3 sequence: CASSLGRGEKLFF. In DNA, the CDR3 is TGCGCCAGCAGCTTGGGAAGAGGCGAAAAACTGTTTTTT. Using reference TRBV5-1 and TRBJ1-4 for the parts outside the CDR3, the full variable domain is KAGVTQTPRYLIKTRGQQVTLSCSPISGHRSVSWYQQTPGQGLQFLFEYFSETQRNKGNFPGRFSGRQFSNSRSEMNVSTLELGDSALYLCASSLGRGEKLFFGSGTQLSVL.

This clone occurred once. The chain is built from TRBV5-5 and TRBJ2-7; TRBD2 matches at 10 bases. Trimming at V came to 4 bases and at J to 3 bases, leaving 4 bases not matched to a gene. Germline V lookup: CDR1 SGHKS, CDR2 YYEKEE (reference sequence). The CDR3 length is 14 residues. CDR3 in DNA: TGTGCCAGCAGCCTTGGACTAGCGGACTACGAGCAGTACTTC. Amino acid sequence: CASSLGLADYEQYF.

The CDR3 DNA is TGTGCCAGCGCACGGGAGACCGCCTACGAGCAGTACTTC. Translated: CASARETAYEQYF. The chain carries TRBV2 and TRBJ2-7, with D perhaps TRBD2 (6 bases). Germline CDR1 is SNHLY and CDR2 is FYNNEI. V lost 8 bases to trimming and J lost 2 bases, with 13 bases between them. The CDR3 runs 13 residues.

The chain has TRBV19 and TRBJ2-7; 9 positions match TRBD2. The J segment lost 3 bases and the V segment lost 3 bases, leaving 6 bases of the junction unmatched. The CDR3 totals 15 residues. Germline assignment: CDR1 LNHDA and CDR2 SQIVND (reference sequence). The DNA for the CDR3 is TGTGCCAGTAGTATGACTATAGCGGGAGTCTACGAGCAGTACTTC. Translating gives CASSMTIAGVYEQYF.

This chain links TRBV12-1 with TRBJ2-1; TRBD2, the table's D call, was not compared with the DNA. TRBV12-1 is a pseudogene. The length of the CDR3 is 12 residues. The DNA for the CDR3 is TGTGCCAGCAGCTTTCCCCCGGGTGAGCAGTTCTTC. It codes for CASSFPPGEQFF.

The chain carries TRBV5-6 and TRBJ2-7, with 8 bases identical to TRBD2. Germline CDR1 reads SGHDT; CDR2 reads YYEEEE. After removal of 0 bases from V and 6 bases from J, the junction contained 8 bases not matched to a gene. The CDR3 consists of 15 residues. CDR3 protein: CASSLGLAGLREQYF. CDR3 coding DNA: TGTGCCAGCAGCTTGGGGCTAGCGGGTCTACGCGAGCAGTACTTC.

The J gene is TRBJ1-2, the V gene TRBV4-3, with 8 bases identical to TRBD1. CDR1 LGHNA and CDR2 YSLEER come from the germline V gene. The CDR3 sequence is 17 residues long. The J segment lost 5 bases and the V segment lost 3 bases, leaving 14 bases of the junction unmatched. Here the CDR3 reads CASSQNDSPGTGYGYTF. CDR3 coding DNA: TGCGCCAGCAGCCAGAATGACTCACCGGGGACAGGATATGGCTACACCTTC.

The V call is TRBV14, the J call TRBJ1-4; D is ambiguous. This CDR3 is 12 amino acids long. The germline V gene encodes CDR1 SGHDN and CDR2 FVKESK. Trimming cost V 4 bases and J 4 bases, with 4 bases left between them. CDR3 in DNA: TGTGCCAGCAGCCTAATTAATGAAAAACTGTTTTTT. Translated: CASSLINEKLFF.

The rearrangement uses TRBV28 and TRBJ2-1; D is perhaps TRBD2 (7 bases). CDR3 length equals 16 residues. V was clipped by 6 bases and J by 4 bases, with 19 bases between them. The germline V gene encodes CDR1 MDHEN and CDR2 SYDVKM. CDR3 residues: CASRTTWGGVYNEQFF. Here the CDR3 DNA reads TGTGCCAGCAGAACGACTTGGGGGGGCGTTTACAATGAGCAGTTCTTC.

This chain connects TRBV19 to TRBJ1-2; D perhaps matches TRBD1 (5 bases). Germline values: CDR1 LNHDA, CDR2 SQIVND (reference sequence). This CDR3 region has 15 residues. Trimming removed 5 bases from V and 4 bases from J, with 17 bases in between. CDR3 in DNA: TGTGCCAGTAGTCCCCGGGGGGGGGACTTCTATGGCTACACCTTC. Protein sequence: CASSPRGGDFYGYTF.

This chain joins TRBV27 and TRBJ2-3; possible D gene TRBD2, 6 bases. The CDR3 is 14 residues long. The V end lost 2 bases, the J end lost 1 base, and 7 bases lay between the germline ends. Germline V gene lookup returns CDR1 MNHEY and CDR2 SMNVEV (reference sequence). DNA for the CDR3: TGTGCCAGCAGTTTAGCTAGCGGCACAGATACGCAGTATTTT. Amino acids: CASSLASGTDTQYF.